The entry that follows covers one TCR beta chain sequence. Its antigen remains undetermined. The input lacks base qualities; no much larger clone sits a single base away. The sample originates from a study of T cell repertoires in cytomegalovirus infection (dated by TCRdb to the late 2010s). Context from the whole study: Donor HLA type was relevant to the analysis, as public TCR beta signatures indicated carriage of CMV infection together with the matching HLA type. Study-wide findings and limitations: In both this cohort and an independent cohort of approximately 350 donors, the cumulative frequency of public TCR beta family members distinguished carriers of CMV infection plus the relevant HLA type. The ex vivo response was dominated by HLA-C-restricted CMV-specific TCR beta clonotypes, which also provided the single most frequent clonotype in two of eight donors.

V drops 0 bases and J drops 10 bases, leaving 3 bases in between. According to the germline V gene, CDR1 reads LGHNA and CDR2 reads YNFKEQ. The CDR3, from cysteine to phenylalanine, totals 11 residues. This entry keeps only the CDR3 DNA: 33 bases, framed from base 1. Sequencing took place on an Illumina HiSeq 1500. TCRdb ran its own pipeline on the public reads, namely fastp trimming at Q25 and MiXCR clone calling, and kept in-frame beta chains. Rows are unified per CDR3 protein, each entry keeping the most common DNA and genes. For this sample the table gives about 130,000 distinct CDR3 sequences, of which approximately 9.2% were detected only once. Of the sample, over 9.5% falls within the top ten clones.

Sequenced sample: PBMCs. The chain couples TRBV4-2 to TRBJ1-4; a confident D gene designation cannot be given. The receptor's source is a human donor in good health (CMV status not recorded). Some clones in this sample may be carry-over from other donors' samples. The sequenced DNA is TGTGCCAGCAGCCAAGACGGAAAACTGTTTTTT. This gives the protein CASSQDGKLFF.